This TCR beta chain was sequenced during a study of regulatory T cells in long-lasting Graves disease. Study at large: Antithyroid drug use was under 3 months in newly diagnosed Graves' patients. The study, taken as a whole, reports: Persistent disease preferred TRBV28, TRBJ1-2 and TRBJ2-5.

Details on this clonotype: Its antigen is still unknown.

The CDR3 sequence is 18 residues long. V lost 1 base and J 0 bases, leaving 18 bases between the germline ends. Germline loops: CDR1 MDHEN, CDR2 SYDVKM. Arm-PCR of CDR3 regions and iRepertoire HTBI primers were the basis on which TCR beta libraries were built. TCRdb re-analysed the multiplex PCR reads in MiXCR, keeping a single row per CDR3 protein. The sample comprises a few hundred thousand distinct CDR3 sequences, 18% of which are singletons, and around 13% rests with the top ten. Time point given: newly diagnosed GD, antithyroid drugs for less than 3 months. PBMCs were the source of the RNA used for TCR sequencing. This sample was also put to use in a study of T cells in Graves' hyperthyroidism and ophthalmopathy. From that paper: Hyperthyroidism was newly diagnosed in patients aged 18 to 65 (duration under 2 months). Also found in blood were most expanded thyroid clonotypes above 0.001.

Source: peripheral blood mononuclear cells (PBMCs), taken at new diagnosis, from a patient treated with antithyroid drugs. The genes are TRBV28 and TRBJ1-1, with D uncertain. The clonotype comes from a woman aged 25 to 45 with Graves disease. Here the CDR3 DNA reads TGTGCCAGCAGTTTATTAGGGTTATCGGCGGAGATGAACACTGAAGCTTTCTTT. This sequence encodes CASSLLGLSAEMNTEAFF.